This T cell receptor beta chain was sequenced in a study of shared clonotypes between healthy human individuals. With respect to this clone: The target antigen is unknown.

Study-level findings and limits: The small donor group covered limited genetic and exposure diversity. The study found roughly 5.3% of naive CD4 clonotypes shared across a handful of donors. Non-shared clonotypes had lower generation probabilities than clonotypes shared by all four sorted-subset donors.

CD45RA+ naive and CD45RA-negative memory subsets were separated from CD4+ cells. The repertoire was sequenced with immunoSEQ multiplex PCR; TCRdb's copy has only in-frame clones and lacks some. Found here are over a million clones, around three quarters of them singletons; the top ten hold more than 0.5%. Sequenced sample: memory CD4+ T cells from PBMCs. Subset noted: CD45RA-negative fraction. The clonotype comes from a man between 18 and 29 years old in good health. Some clones in this sample may be carry-over from other donors' samples.

The CDR3 region is CASSGQGATNEKLFF. DNA of the CDR3: TGTGCCAGCAGTGGACAGGGAGCAACTAATGAAAAACTGTTTTTT. The chain recombines TRBV27 with TRBJ1-4, with TRBD1 matching 8 bases. This CDR3 is built from 15 residues. The V and J ends lost 5 bases and 0 bases, in that order; junction bases with no gene match: 2. Germline V gene data show CDR1 as MNHEY and CDR2 as SMNVEV (reference sequence). Using reference TRBV27 and TRBJ1-4 for the parts outside the CDR3, the full variable domain is EAQVTQNPRYLITVTGKKLTVTCSQNMNHEYMSWYRQDPGLGLRQIYYSMNVEVTDKGDVPEGYKVSRKEKRNFPLILESPSPNQTSLYFCASSGQGATNEKLFFGSGTQLSVL.